The rows below give T cell receptor beta chains drawn from one sample of a study of T cells after yellow fever vaccination. TCRdb reanalysed the 5' RACE reads using MiXCR and keeps one entry per CDR3 protein. In the table there are 550,000 to 750,000 distinct CDR3 sequences, approximately 12% of which are singletons. This specimen was PBMCs, taken on the day of the yellow fever booster vaccination. The receptors were gathered from a man aged 25 to 40 who received the YFV17D yellow fever vaccine. Each CDR3 is given with its conserved first and last residue. The order of the fields is J gene, V gene, CDR3 protein.

TRBJ2-5	TRBV4-2	CASSQGQQETQYF
TRBJ2-1	TRBV20-1	CSAREEVQFF
TRBJ2-3	TRBV3-1	CASSRGSYERDTQYF
TRBJ2-7	TRBV29-1	CSLRDRSSNEQYF
TRBJ2-1	TRBV5-1	CASSQTSGYNEQFF
TRBJ2-5	TRBV27	CASSLFGQRSETQYF
TRBJ2-5	TRBV5-3	CARTRGTSGSCQETQYF
TRBJ2-7	TRBV4-2	CASSQDTGLFSYEQYF
TRBJ1-4	TRBV19	CASIGQDPGGNEKLFF
TRBJ2-7	TRBV4-3	CASSQESIPRYEQYF
TRBJ2-4	TRBV7-2	CASSLSLAGGGKNIQYF
TRBJ2-1	TRBV5-6	CASSLRLAPGNEQFF
TRBJ1-6	TRBV27	CASMRGIDSPLHF
TRBJ1-5	TRBV6-1	CASSEFGTHSNQPQHF
TRBJ2-7	TRBV12-3/TRBV12-4	CASSLPRGYEQYF
TRBJ2-2	TRBV19	CASSPNRAGGPTGELFF
TRBJ2-1	TRBV5-1	CASSSGGTYNEQFF
TRBJ2-3	TRBV20-1	CSARPTVYTQYF
TRBJ2-1	TRBV7-9	CASSPSGASSNEQFF
TRBJ2-6	TRBV23-1	CASIGQPFSGANVLTF
TRBJ2-3	TRBV6-1	CASRRTGSLDTQYF
TRBJ1-6	TRBV5-1	CASSLSTNSPLHF
TRBJ2-1	TRBV9	CASSVQGGRAVNEQFF
TRBJ1-1	TRBV20-1	CSARQTRDRAAFF
TRBJ2-1	TRBV6-4	CASSAVGSGGEQFF
TRBJ1-2	TRBV20-1	CIYGANYGYTF
TRBJ2-5	TRBV14	CASSPLGGGETQYF
TRBJ2-4	TRBV5-6	CASSSSGRARAKNIQYF
TRBJ2-2	TRBV11-2	CASSQTLDGELFF
TRBJ1-1	TRBV3-1	CASSQTGGGTEAFF
TRBJ2-5	TRBV12-3/TRBV12-4	CASRVNLQETQYF
TRBJ1-1	TRBV11-1	CASSSTWVPIRGRNTEAFF
TRBJ2-3	TRBV30	CAWSGASRDTQYF
TRBJ2-3	TRBV3-1	CASSQGIRLGDTQYF
TRBJ1-5	TRBV10-3	CAISDGGGNQPQHF
TRBJ2-2	TRBV6-5	CASSYSGGYSNTGELFF
TRBJ2-7	TRBV6-5	CASSYHTTAYEQYF
TRBJ2-5	TRBV29-1	CSGDRASLQETQYF
TRBJ2-2	TRBV19	CATTHRETGELFF
TRBJ1-6	TRBV7-8	CASSLSGQGNSPLHF
TRBJ2-7	TRBV20-1	CSAQKGGRYEQYF
TRBJ2-5	TRBV5-1	CASSADRGTQYF
TRBJ1-2	TRBV5-5	CASSPLPGPVNGYTF
TRBJ1-5	TRBV12-5	CASGSGTGEHQPQHF
TRBJ2-3	TRBV7-2	CASSLGLAGNTDTQYF
TRBJ1-6	TRBV5-6	CASSLVDGKLHF
TRBJ1-2	TRBV4-2	CASTQRQGLANYGYTF
TRBJ2-3	TRBV2	CASSGFPARGRAVDTQYF
TRBJ2-7	TRBV20-1	CSARDNIRGLEEQYF